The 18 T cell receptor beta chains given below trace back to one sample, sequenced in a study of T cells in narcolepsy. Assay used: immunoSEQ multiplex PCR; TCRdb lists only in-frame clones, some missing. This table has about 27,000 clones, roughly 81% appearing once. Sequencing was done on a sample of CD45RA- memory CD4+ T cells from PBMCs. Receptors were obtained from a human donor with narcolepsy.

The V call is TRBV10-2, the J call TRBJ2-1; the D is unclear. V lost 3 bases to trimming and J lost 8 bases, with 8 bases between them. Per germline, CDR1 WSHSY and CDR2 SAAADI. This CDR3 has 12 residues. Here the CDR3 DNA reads TGCGCCAGCAGTGATGTAGTCGATGAGCAGTTCTTC. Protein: CASSDVVDEQFF.

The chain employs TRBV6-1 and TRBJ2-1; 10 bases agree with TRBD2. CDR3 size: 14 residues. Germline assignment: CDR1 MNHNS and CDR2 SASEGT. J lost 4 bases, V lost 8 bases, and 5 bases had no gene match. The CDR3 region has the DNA TGTGCCAGCCAACTAGCGGGACCATACAATGAGCAGTTCTTC. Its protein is CASQLAGPYNEQFF.

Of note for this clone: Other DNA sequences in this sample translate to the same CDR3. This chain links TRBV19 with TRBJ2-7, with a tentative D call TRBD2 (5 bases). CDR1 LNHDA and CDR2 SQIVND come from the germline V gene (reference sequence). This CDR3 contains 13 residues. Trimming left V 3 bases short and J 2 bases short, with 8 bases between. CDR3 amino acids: CASSIAGPYEQYF. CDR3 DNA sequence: TGTGCCAGTAGTATTGCGGGTCCCTACGAGCAGTACTTC.

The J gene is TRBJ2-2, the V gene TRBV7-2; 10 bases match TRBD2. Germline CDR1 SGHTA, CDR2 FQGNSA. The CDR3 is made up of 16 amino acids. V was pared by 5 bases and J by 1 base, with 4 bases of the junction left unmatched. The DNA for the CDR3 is TGTGCCAGCAGCCTGACTAGCGGGCTGAACACCGGGGAGCTGTTTTTT. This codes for CASSLTSGLNTGELFF.

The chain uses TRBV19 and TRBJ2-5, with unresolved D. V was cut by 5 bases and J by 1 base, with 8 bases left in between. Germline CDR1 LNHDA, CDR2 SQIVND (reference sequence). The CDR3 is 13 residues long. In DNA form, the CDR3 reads TGTGCCAGTAGTGTCGGTCCCCAAGAGACCCAGTACTTC. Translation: CASSVGPQETQYF.

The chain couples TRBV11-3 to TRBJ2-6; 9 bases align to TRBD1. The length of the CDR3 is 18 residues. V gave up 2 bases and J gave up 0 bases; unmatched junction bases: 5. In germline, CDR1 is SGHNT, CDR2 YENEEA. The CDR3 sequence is CASSLSGTGYSGANVLTF. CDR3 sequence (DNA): TGTGCCAGCAGCTTATCTGGGACAGGGTACTCTGGGGCCAACGTCCTGACTTTC.

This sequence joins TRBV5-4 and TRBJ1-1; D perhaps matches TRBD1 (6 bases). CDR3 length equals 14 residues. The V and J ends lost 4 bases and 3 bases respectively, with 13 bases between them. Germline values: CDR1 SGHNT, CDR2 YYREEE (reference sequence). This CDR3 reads CASSPGARYTEAFF. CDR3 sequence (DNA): TGTGCCAGCAGCCCGGGGGCGCGCTACACTGAAGCTTTCTTT.

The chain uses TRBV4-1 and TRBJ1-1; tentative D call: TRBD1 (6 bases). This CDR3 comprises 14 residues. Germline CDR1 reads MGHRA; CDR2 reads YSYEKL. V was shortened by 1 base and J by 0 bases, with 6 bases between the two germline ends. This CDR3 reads CASSQAGVNTEAFF. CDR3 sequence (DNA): TGCGCCAGCAGCCAAGCAGGGGTGAACACTGAAGCTTTCTTT.

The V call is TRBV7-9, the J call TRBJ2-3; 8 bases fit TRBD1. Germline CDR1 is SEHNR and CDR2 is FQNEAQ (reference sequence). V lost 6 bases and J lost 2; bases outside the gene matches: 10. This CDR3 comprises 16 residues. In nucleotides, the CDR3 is TGTGCCAGCAGTATGAAACCGGGACAGGTCACAGATACGCAGTATTTT. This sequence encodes CASSMKPGQVTDTQYF.

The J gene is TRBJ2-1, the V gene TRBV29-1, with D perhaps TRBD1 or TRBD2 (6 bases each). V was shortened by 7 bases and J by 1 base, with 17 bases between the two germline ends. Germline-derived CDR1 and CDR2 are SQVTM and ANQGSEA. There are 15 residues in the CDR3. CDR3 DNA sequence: TGCAGCGCCATAGCTGGGGGGCCATCCTACAATGAGCAGTTCTTC. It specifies CSAIAGGPSYNEQFF.

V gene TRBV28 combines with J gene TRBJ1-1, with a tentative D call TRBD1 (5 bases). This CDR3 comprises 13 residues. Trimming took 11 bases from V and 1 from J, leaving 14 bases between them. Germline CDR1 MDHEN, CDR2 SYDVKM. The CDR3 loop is CASNKQANTEAFF. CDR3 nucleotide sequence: TGTGCCTCCAATAAACAGGCGAACACTGAAGCTTTCTTT.

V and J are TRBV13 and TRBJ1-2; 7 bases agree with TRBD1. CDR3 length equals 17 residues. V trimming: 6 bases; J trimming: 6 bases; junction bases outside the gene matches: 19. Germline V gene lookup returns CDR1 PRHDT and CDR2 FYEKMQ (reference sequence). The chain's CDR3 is CASRSQIPRDSRDGYTF. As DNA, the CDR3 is TGTGCCAGCAGAAGCCAAATACCCCGGGACAGTCGCGATGGCTACACCTTC.

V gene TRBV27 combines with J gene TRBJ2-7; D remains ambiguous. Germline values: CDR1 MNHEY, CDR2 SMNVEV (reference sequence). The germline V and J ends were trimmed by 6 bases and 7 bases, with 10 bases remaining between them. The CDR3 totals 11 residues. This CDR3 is CASRWYGEQYF. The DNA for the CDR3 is TGTGCCAGCAGGTGGTACGGGGAGCAGTACTTC.

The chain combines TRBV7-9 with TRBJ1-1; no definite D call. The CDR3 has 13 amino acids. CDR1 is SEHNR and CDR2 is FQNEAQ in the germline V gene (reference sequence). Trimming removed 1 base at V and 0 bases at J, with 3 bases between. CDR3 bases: TGTGCCAGCAGCTTAGAGATGAACACTGAAGCTTTCTTT. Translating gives CASSLEMNTEAFF.

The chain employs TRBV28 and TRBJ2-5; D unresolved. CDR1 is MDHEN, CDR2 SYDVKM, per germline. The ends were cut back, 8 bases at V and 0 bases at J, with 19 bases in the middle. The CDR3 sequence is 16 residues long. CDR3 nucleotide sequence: TGTGCCAGCCGTGGGTTTGGATCCGGGTACCAAGAGACCCAGTACTTC. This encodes CASRGFGSGYQETQYF.

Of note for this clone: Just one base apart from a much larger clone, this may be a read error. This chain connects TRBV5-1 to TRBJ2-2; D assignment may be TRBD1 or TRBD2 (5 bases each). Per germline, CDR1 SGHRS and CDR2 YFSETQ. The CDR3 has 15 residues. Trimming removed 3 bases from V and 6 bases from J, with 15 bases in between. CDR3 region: CASSSFGAESGELFF. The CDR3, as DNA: TGCGCCAGCAGCTCATTCGGGGCCGAGTCCGGGGAGCTGTTTTTT.

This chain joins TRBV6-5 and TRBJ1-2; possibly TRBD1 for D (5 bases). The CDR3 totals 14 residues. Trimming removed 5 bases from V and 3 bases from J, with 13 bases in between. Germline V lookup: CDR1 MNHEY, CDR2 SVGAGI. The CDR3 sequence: CASSLGGSDYGYTF. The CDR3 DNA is TGTGCCAGCAGTCTGGGGGGATCGGACTATGGCTACACCTTC.

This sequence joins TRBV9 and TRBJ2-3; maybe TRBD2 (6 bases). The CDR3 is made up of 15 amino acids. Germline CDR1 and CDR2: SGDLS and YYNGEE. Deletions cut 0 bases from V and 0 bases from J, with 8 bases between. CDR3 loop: CASSVGSGSTDTQYF. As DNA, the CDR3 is TGTGCCAGCAGCGTAGGTAGCGGCAGCACAGATACGCAGTATTTT.